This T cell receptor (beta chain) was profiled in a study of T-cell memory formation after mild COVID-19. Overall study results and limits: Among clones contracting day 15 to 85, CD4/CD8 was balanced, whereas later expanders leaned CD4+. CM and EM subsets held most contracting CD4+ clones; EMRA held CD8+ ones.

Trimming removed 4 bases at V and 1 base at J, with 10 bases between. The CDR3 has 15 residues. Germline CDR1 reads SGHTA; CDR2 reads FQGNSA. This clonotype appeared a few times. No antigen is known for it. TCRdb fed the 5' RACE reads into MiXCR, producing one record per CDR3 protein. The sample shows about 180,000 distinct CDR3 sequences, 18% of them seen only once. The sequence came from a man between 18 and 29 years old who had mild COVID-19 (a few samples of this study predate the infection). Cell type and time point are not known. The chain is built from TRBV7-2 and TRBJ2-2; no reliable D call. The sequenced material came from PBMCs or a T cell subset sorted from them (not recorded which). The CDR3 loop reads CASSSRTENTGELFF. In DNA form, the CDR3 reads TGTGCCAGCAGCTCCAGGACCGAGAACACCGGGGAGCTGTTTTTT.